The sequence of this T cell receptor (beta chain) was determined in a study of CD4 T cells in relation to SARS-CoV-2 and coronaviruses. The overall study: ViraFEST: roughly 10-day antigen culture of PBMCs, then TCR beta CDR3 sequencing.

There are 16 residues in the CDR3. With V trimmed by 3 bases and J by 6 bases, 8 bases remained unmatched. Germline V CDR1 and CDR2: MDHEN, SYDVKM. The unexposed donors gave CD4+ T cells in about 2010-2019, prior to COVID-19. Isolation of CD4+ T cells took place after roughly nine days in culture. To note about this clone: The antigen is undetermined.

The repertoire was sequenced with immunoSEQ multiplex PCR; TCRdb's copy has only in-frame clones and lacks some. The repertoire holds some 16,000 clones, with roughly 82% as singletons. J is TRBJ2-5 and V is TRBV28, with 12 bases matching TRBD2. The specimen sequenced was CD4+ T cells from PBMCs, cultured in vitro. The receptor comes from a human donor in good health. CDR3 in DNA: TGTGCCAGCAGTTTGGCGGGACTAGCGGGTGGAAAGACCCAGTACTTC. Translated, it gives CASSLAGLAGGKTQYF. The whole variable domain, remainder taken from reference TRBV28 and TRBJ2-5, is DVKVTQSSRYLVKRTGEKVFLECVQDMDHENMFWYRQDPGLGLRLIYFSYDVKMKEKGDIPEGYSVSREKKERFSLILESASTNQTSMYLCASSLAGLAGGKTQYFGPGTRLLVL.